These T cell receptor beta chains were read from a single sample in a study of graft-versus-host responses after intestinal transplantation. No antigen is known for these receptors. Assay: immunoSEQ multiplex PCR; the TCRdb copy retains only in-frame clones and omits some. The sample lists around 100,000 clones; about 92% were seen once. Specimen: unstimulated CD4+ T cells sorted from spleen or lymph node cells, collected before transplant. These receptors originate from a human donor who was the organ donor for an intestinal transplant. Each CDR3 is given with its conserved first and last residue.

TRBV6-5,14,TRBJ2-7,CASGTGTDSYEQYF
TRBV11-2,14,TRBJ1-4,CASSLTGLSEKLFF
TRBV9,18,TRBJ2-1,CASSVAPGGANTNNEQFF
TRBV5-1,18,TRBJ2-5,CASSLALAGGNPKETQYF
TRBV11-2,15,TRBJ2-3,CASSGLAGITDTQYF
TRBV5-4,16,TRBJ2-1,CASSLDSSVSYNEQFF
TRBV7-9,13,TRBJ1-5,CASSQDRAQPQHF
TRBV19,14,TRBJ2-5,CASSPSGGSETQYF
TRBV4-1,18,TRBJ2-4,CASSRGLAGGIAKNIQYF
TRBV9,14,TRBJ2-1,CASSHRASANEQFF
TRBV28,14,TRBJ2-5,CASSLAGGVETQYF
TRBV7-9,14,TRBJ2-5,CASSSRTAQETQYF
TRBV5-7,15,TRBJ2-5,CASSLDGGSKETQYF
TRBV6-1,15,TRBJ1-1,CASSDPMRGDTEAFF
TRBV6-1,14,TRBJ2-7,CASRETGASYEQYF
TRBV15,15,TRBJ1-5,CATSRDWGGGQPQHF
TRBV19,16,TRBJ1-3,CASSGRQAASGNTIYF
TRBV5-4,13,TRBJ2-7,CASSLWAGVEQYF
TRBV5-1,16,TRBJ2-3,CASSLRRDGFTDTQYF
TRBV6-1,11,TRBJ2-7,CATDRSYEQYF
TRBV7-9,13,TRBJ1-1,CASSLSVNTEAFF
TRBV6-1,14,TRBJ1-2,CASSPQTANYGYTF
TRBV9,13,TRBJ1-2,CASSETGTYGYTF
TRBV10-2,15,TRBJ2-7,CASSGGTPLSYEQYF
TRBV9,17,TRBJ2-1,CASSVVPGTRAWNEQFF
TRBV6-1,14,TRBJ2-1,CAIGLGLAGGEQFF
TRBV19,15,TRBJ2-3,CASSQTSGRTDTQYF
TRBV19,15,TRBJ1-2,CASSMPRTANYGYTF
TRBV28,18,TRBJ2-5,CASSLLTGGYSGEETQYF
TRBV7-2,12,TRBJ2-2,CASRRDTGELFF
TRBV19,14,TRBJ2-4,CASSIGGAKNIQYF
TRBV11-3,17,TRBJ2-2,CASSLVSLAGNTGELFF
TRBV7-8,12,TRBJ2-3,CASSPNWDTQYF
TRBV2,12,TRBJ2-7,CASKGQGYEQYF
TRBV7-2,15,TRBJ2-3,CASSLATGRTDTQYF
TRBV30,13,TRBJ1-2,CAWSVSQNYGYTF
TRBV18,13,TRBJ1-4,CASSPVPNEKLFF
TRBV28,16,TRBJ1-2,CASSFFGRATNYGYTF
TRBV7-9,13,TRBJ1-5,CASSLDKNQPQHF
TRBV20-1,11,TRBJ2-7,CSASFLGEQYF
TRBV5-6,14,TRBJ1-2,CASSFPRADYGYTF
TRBV18,15,TRBJ1-3,CASSPGRSAGNTIYF
TRBV28,13,TRBJ2-5,CASSLSGQETQYF
TRBV4-2,14,TRBJ1-4,CASSRDTTNEKLFF
TRBV2,14,TRBJ2-3,CASRQGSFQATQYF
TRBV5-1,15,TRBJ2-5,CASSLIPATGETQYF
TRBV7-9,12,TRBJ2-7,CASSSVLYEQYF
TRBV29-1,12,TRBJ2-3,CSAGGQYYTQYF
TRBV19,18,TRBJ1-6,CASSKAHATGGNNSPLHF
TRBV12-5,16,TRBJ2-7,CASGFRTSGRRDEQYF
TRBV4-2,18,TRBJ1-4,CASSQEGPGTGLYEKLFF
TRBV5-1,13,TRBJ2-2,CASSGAGTGELFF
TRBV11-2,11,TRBJ2-3,CASSRTDTQYF
TRBV5-4,16,TRBJ2-4,CASSGGLAGDKNIQYF
TRBV6-5,11,TRBJ2-5,CASSYRETQYF